These T cell receptor beta chains were read from a single sample in a study of HIV-infected patients and healthy controls. TCRdb ran MiXCR on the 5' RACE reads and lists one entry per CDR3 protein. The sample shows several thousand distinct CDR3 sequences, approximately 22% of them seen only once. The sequenced sample was blood, obtained during antiretroviral therapy. The source of these receptors is an adult with HIV infection. CDR3s include the opening cysteine and the closing phenylalanine or tryptophan. The order of the fields is clone size, J gene, D gene, V gene, CDR3 DNA, CDR3 protein. D genes are given only for firm matches. Rows give clone size only sometimes, using once, few, many, or a class for an expanded clone.

abundance: medium-sized; j_gene: TRBJ2-5; d_gene: .; v_gene: TRBV7-9; CDR3nt: TGTGCCAGCAGCCCCCCGGGCCAAGAGACCCAGTACTTC; CDR3aa: CASSPPGQETQYF
abundance: medium-sized; j_gene: TRBJ2-4; d_gene: .; v_gene: TRBV7-2; CDR3nt: TGTGCCAGCAGCTCCGGGAGAGCCAAAAACATTCAGTACTTC; CDR3aa: CASSSGRAKNIQYF
abundance: medium-sized; j_gene: TRBJ2-5; d_gene: .; v_gene: TRBV12-3/TRBV12-4; CDR3nt: TGTGCCAGCAGTTTTCAACAGGGAGGGGAAGAGACCCAGTACTTC; CDR3aa: CASSFQQGGEETQYF
abundance: many; j_gene: TRBJ2-7; d_gene: TRBD1; v_gene: TRBV4-1; CDR3nt: TGCGCCAGCAGCCGGCCGGGGACAGACTCCTACGAGCAGTACTTC; CDR3aa: CASSRPGTDSYEQYF
abundance: medium-sized; j_gene: TRBJ2-7; d_gene: TRBD1; v_gene: TRBV27; CDR3nt: TGTGCCAGTCAAGGACAGGTGGGCGAGCAGTACTTC; CDR3aa: CASQGQVGEQYF
abundance: many; j_gene: TRBJ2-3; d_gene: .; v_gene: TRBV4-1; CDR3nt: TGCGCCAGCAGCCCCTTTGCAGGGGCCACAGATACGCAGTATTTT; CDR3aa: CASSPFAGATDTQYF
abundance: many; j_gene: TRBJ2-1; d_gene: TRBD2; v_gene: TRBV19; CDR3nt: TGTGCCAGTAGTATGGTAGCGGGGGGTCTAAATGAGCAGTTCTTC; CDR3aa: CASSMVAGGLNEQFF
abundance: many; j_gene: TRBJ1-1; d_gene: .; v_gene: TRBV20-1; CDR3nt: TGCAGTGCTCCTGTTGACACTGAAGCTTTCTTT; CDR3aa: CSAPVDTEAFF
abundance: medium-sized; j_gene: TRBJ1-6; d_gene: .; v_gene: TRBV7-3; CDR3nt: TGTGCCAGCAGCTTAGCAGGGGCTAATTCACCCCTCCACTTT; CDR3aa: CASSLAGANSPLHF
abundance: medium-sized; j_gene: TRBJ1-3; d_gene: .; v_gene: TRBV6-1; CDR3nt: TGTGCCAGCAGCCTGGACAACTCTGGAAACACCATATATTTT; CDR3aa: CASSLDNSGNTIYF
abundance: large; j_gene: TRBJ2-7; d_gene: .; v_gene: TRBV7-2; CDR3nt: TGTGCCAGCAGCTTAGCCGTTGGCCCAGGAGAGCAGTACTTC; CDR3aa: CASSLAVGPGEQYF
abundance: many; j_gene: TRBJ2-2; d_gene: TRBD2; v_gene: TRBV6-5; CDR3nt: TGTGCCAGCAGTTACCACGGACTAGCGGGGGGACGATCCGGGGAGCTGTTTTTT; CDR3aa: CASSYHGLAGGRSGELFF
abundance: few; j_gene: TRBJ2-7; d_gene: .; v_gene: TRBV18; CDR3nt: TGTGCCAGCTCACCTCGGGACGGTTCCTACGAGCAGTACTTC; CDR3aa: CASSPRDGSYEQYF
abundance: few; j_gene: TRBJ2-3; d_gene: TRBD2; v_gene: TRBV6-5; CDR3nt: TGTGCCAGCAGTTACGGGACTAGCAGGGCAGATACGCAGTATTTT; CDR3aa: CASSYGTSRADTQYF
abundance: medium-sized; j_gene: TRBJ1-2; d_gene: .; v_gene: TRBV13; CDR3nt: TGTGCCAGCAATCAGCGAGGGGAGTTCTATGGCTACACCTTC; CDR3aa: CASNQRGEFYGYTF
abundance: medium-sized; j_gene: TRBJ1-2; d_gene: TRBD1; v_gene: TRBV6-2/TRBV6-3; CDR3nt: TGTGCCAGCAGGTTAGGGACAGCAGCCTATGGCTACACCTTC; CDR3aa: CASRLGTAAYGYTF
abundance: .; j_gene: TRBJ2-2; d_gene: .; v_gene: TRBV7-6; CDR3nt: TGTGCCAGCTCTAGCGCCAGTTCCGGGGAGCTGTTTTTT; CDR3aa: CASSSASSGELFF
abundance: .; j_gene: TRBJ2-3; d_gene: .; v_gene: TRBV20-1; CDR3nt: TGCAGTGCTAGAGCACCAGTCCACACAGATACGCAGTATTTT; CDR3aa: CSARAPVHTDTQYF
abundance: many; j_gene: TRBJ1-2; d_gene: .; v_gene: TRBV6-5; CDR3nt: TGTGCCAGCAGCTACACCAGTAACTATGGCTACACCTTC; CDR3aa: CASSYTSNYGYTF
abundance: medium-sized; j_gene: TRBJ2-7; d_gene: .; v_gene: TRBV7-6; CDR3nt: TGTGCCAGCAGCTTAGGAGGGGAGTACGGCGAGCAGTACTTC; CDR3aa: CASSLGGEYGEQYF
abundance: many; j_gene: TRBJ1-4; d_gene: .; v_gene: TRBV7-8; CDR3nt: TGTGCCAGCAGCCTTCAACAGGTGACGGCAACTAATGAAAAACTGTTTTTT; CDR3aa: CASSLQQVTATNEKLFF
abundance: medium-sized; j_gene: TRBJ2-5; d_gene: TRBD1; v_gene: TRBV6-1; CDR3nt: TGTGCCAGCAGTGAACAGACAGGGGTAGAGACCCAGTACTTC; CDR3aa: CASSEQTGVETQYF
abundance: few; j_gene: TRBJ2-1; d_gene: TRBD2; v_gene: TRBV5-8; CDR3nt: TGTGCCAGCAGCTTTTGGCTAGCGGGTTCCATCCTTCCTTACAATGAGCAGTTCTTC; CDR3aa: CASSFWLAGSILPYNEQFF
abundance: many; j_gene: TRBJ2-5; d_gene: .; v_gene: TRBV3-1; CDR3nt: TGTGCCAGCAGCCCCCGGCGGGGTCATCAAGAGACCCAGTACTTC; CDR3aa: CASSPRRGHQETQYF
abundance: medium-sized; j_gene: TRBJ2-1; d_gene: TRBD1; v_gene: TRBV6-6; CDR3nt: TGTGCCAGCAAACTGACAGGGTCCTACAATGAGCAGTTCTTC; CDR3aa: CASKLTGSYNEQFF